Below are 21 T cell receptor beta chains sequenced from a single sample in a study of identical twins. A single record per CDR3 protein comes from TCRdb applying MiXCR to the 5' RACE reads. The data hold approximately 590,000 distinct CDR3 sequences, with 9.6% observed a single time. These data also featured in a second study, about yellow fever vaccine responses in identical twins.

Specimen: PBMCs. Receptors were obtained from a woman aged 18 to 35 in good health.

The chain uses TRBV7-6 and TRBJ2-2, with D tentatively TRBD2 (5 bases). Per the germline V gene, CDR1 is SGHVS and CDR2 is FNYEAQ. The CDR3 is 17 amino acids. Trimming took off 2 bases at V and 13 bases at J, with 26 bases between the two ends. This chain's CDR3 is CASSLTGGSASHLGLFF. CDR3 bases: TGTGCCAGCAGCTTAACCGGAGGTTCAGCTTCACATTTGGGGCTGTTTTTT. The complete variable domain, with remaining parts taken from reference TRBV7-6 and TRBJ2-2, reads GAGVSQSPRYKVTKRGQDVALRCDPISGHVSLYWYRQALGQGPEFLTYFNYEAQQDKSGLPNDRFSAERPEGSISTLTIQRTEQRDSAMYRCASSLTGGSASHLGLFFGEGSRLTVL.

The table lists this clonotype with many counts. V usage is TRBV5-1 and J usage is TRBJ1-5; D remains ambiguous. The V end lost 0 bases, the J end lost 2 bases, and 6 bases lay between the germline ends. The germline gives CDR1 SGHRS, CDR2 YFSETQ. CDR3 length: 14 residues. The CDR3 region has the DNA TGCGCCAGCAGCTTGGAGGGAGGCAATCAGCCCCAGCATTTT. Protein sequence: CASSLEGGNQPQHF.

The V gene is TRBV4-2, the J gene TRBJ2-7; a possible D gene is TRBD2 (5 bases). CDR1 LGHNA and CDR2 YNFKEQ come from the germline V gene. Between the trimmed V and J ends, which lost 1 base and 2 bases, there was a span of 12 bases. The length of the CDR3 is 15 residues. The CDR3 spells CASSQVGESAYEQYF. Here the CDR3 DNA reads TGTGCCAGCAGCCAAGTCGGGGAATCCGCCTACGAGCAGTACTTC.

This clonotype was seen repeatedly, ten times or more. The V call is TRBV20-1, the J call TRBJ1-5; D gene unclear. From germline, CDR1 is DFQATT and CDR2 SNEGSKA (reference sequence). Trimming removed 5 bases at V and 7 bases at J, with 21 bases between. The CDR3 has 15 residues. In DNA form, the CDR3 reads TGCAGTGCTCTTCGGAGACCTGACGGTGGACAGCCCCAGCATTTT. It encodes CSALRRPDGGQPQHF.

There are a few counts of this clonotype. DNA for the CDR3: TGTGCCAGCAGCGCAACCGGGACAGGGAGCTACGAGCAGTACTTC. Translated, it gives CASSATGTGSYEQYF. J is TRBJ2-7 and V is TRBV28; 9 positions match TRBD1. The CDR3 length is 15 residues. Per the germline V gene, CDR1 is MDHEN and CDR2 is SYDVKM. With V trimmed by 6 bases and J by 3 bases, 9 bases remained unmatched.

This clonotype was observed a few times. The genes are TRBV5-4 and TRBJ2-1, with TRBD2 matching 8 bases. Losses at the gene ends were 3 bases for V and 6 bases for J; bases not matched to a gene: 8. The V gene's germline CDR1 is SGHNT and CDR2 YYREEE (reference sequence). The CDR3 loop spans 15 amino acids. The CDR3 coding sequence is TGTGCCAGCAGCTCCGGGACTAGAATCCCCAATGAGCAGTTCTTC. Protein sequence: CASSSGTRIPNEQFF.

This clonotype was seen a handful of times. The chain is built from TRBV4-3 and TRBJ2-7; D is tentatively TRBD1 or TRBD2 (5 bases each). This CDR3 has 15 residues. CDR1 LGHNA and CDR2 YSLEER come from the germline V gene. The germline V and J ends were trimmed by 5 bases and 4 bases, with 18 bases remaining between them. The CDR3 protein is CASSARTGTIYEQYF. CDR3 nucleotide sequence: TGCGCCAGCAGCGCCCGGACCGGGACGATTTACGAGCAGTACTTC.

This clonotype was counted ten times or more. The rearrangement joins TRBV5-1 to TRBJ2-6; D unresolved. The CDR3 sequence is 15 residues long. In germline, CDR1 is SGHRS, CDR2 YFSETQ. V lost 3 bases, J lost 0 bases, and 7 bases lay in between. The CDR3 is CASSWSGSGANVLTF. In nucleotides, the CDR3 is TGCGCCAGCAGCTGGTCCGGCTCTGGGGCCAACGTCCTGACTTTC.

This clonotype was observed a few times. The chain combines TRBV6-1 with TRBJ2-5; 8 bases agree with TRBD1. The V gene end was trimmed by 8 bases and the J gene end by 0 bases; junction bases not matched to a gene: 8. This CDR3 has 15 residues. Germline V gene sequence: CDR1 MNHNS, CDR2 SASEGT. CDR3: CASRDRLSYQETQYF. In nucleotides, the CDR3 is TGTGCCAGCCGGGACAGGCTTTCGTACCAAGAGACCCAGTACTTC.

This clonotype has a count of ten or more. J is TRBJ2-7 and V is TRBV12-3 or TRBV12-4; 7 positions match TRBD1. The CDR3 runs 14 residues. Trimming removed 6 bases from V and 4 bases from J; junction bases left unmatched: 9. In nucleotides, the CDR3 is TGTGCCAGCAGCCCGGGACAGATTACTTACGAGCAGTACTTC. It codes for CASSPGQITYEQYF.

This clonotype appeared many times. The J gene is TRBJ2-1, the V gene TRBV5-6, with TRBD1 identical over 9 bases. The V and J ends lost 4 bases and 3 bases, in that order; junction bases with no gene match: 11. The germline gives CDR1 SGHDT, CDR2 YYEEEE. There are 17 residues in the CDR3. The chain's CDR3 is CASSRLSGTGLYNEQFF. CDR3 coding DNA: TGTGCCAGCAGCCGCCTATCCGGGACAGGGCTCTACAATGAGCAGTTCTTC. Supplemented by reference TRBV5-6 and TRBJ2-1, the full variable domain reads DAGVTQSPTHLIKTRGQQVTLRCSPKSGHDTVSWYQQALGQGPQFIFQYYEEEERQRGNFPDRFSGHQFPNYSSELNVNALLLGDSALYLCASSRLSGTGLYNEQFFGPGTRLTVL.

This clonotype was seen more than once but under ten times. This CDR3 is CASSEGAPYNEQFF. DNA for the CDR3: TGTGCCAGCAGTGAGGGGGCCCCCTACAATGAGCAGTTCTTC. The chain has TRBV25-1 and TRBJ2-1; TRBD1 might be the D (6 bases). V was shortened by 3 bases and J by 2 bases, with 8 bases between the two germline ends. The CDR3 covers 14 residues. Per germline, CDR1 MGHDK and CDR2 SYGVNS.

V is TRBV2 and J is TRBJ2-7; D ambiguous. The V and J ends lost 0 bases and 2 bases respectively, with 23 bases between them. CDR1 is SNHLY and CDR2 is FYNNEI in the germline V gene. This CDR3 spans 19 amino acids. CDR3 nucleotides: TGTGCCAGCAGTGAAGCGGTCGAGGACCCTTTTAGTACCGCCTACGAGCAGTACTTC. Translation gives CASSEAVEDPFSTAYEQYF.

The table lists this clonotype with many counts. An end of the junction differs from the germline gene, which may be a read error. This sequence joins TRBV5-6 and TRBJ2-1; D not certain. CDR3 length equals 12 residues. From germline, CDR1 is SGHDT and CDR2 YYEEEE. The CDR3 coding sequence is TGTGCCAGCAGCTCGCCAGAGAGTCGACGGATCTTC. Protein sequence: CASSSPESRRIF.

A few counts support this clonotype. V gene TRBV28 combines with J gene TRBJ2-1; 12 bases line up with TRBD2. Germline CDR1 reads MDHEN; CDR2 reads SYDVKM. V shed 4 bases, J shed 0 bases, and the junction held 1 base outside the gene matches. This CDR3 comprises 16 residues. The DNA for the CDR3 is TGTGCCAGCAGTTGGACTAGCGGGACCTCCTACAATGAGCAGTTCTTC. Its protein product is CASSWTSGTSYNEQFF.

Remarks on this clonotype: Germline and junction disagree at one end, which may indicate a read error. The chain uses TRBV4-2 and TRBJ2-7; D tentatively reads TRBD1 or TRBD2 (5 bases each). The CDR3 runs 12 residues. CDR1 LGHNA and CDR2 YNFKEQ come from the germline V gene. CDR3 bases: TGTGCCAACAGCCAAGACGAGAGGGGTCCGTACTTC. Protein: CANSQDERGPYF.

The chain links TRBV20-1 to TRBJ2-3; 7 bases line up with TRBD2. The CDR3 is made up of 14 amino acids. CDR1 DFQATT and CDR2 SNEGSKA come from the germline V gene (reference sequence). J lost 6 bases, V lost 4 bases, and 10 bases had no gene match. CDR3 nucleotide sequence: TGCAGTGCTACCTTGACGGTCGGGGGGGATACGCAGTATTTT. This codes for CSATLTVGGDTQYF.

There are a few counts of this clonotype. This sequence joins TRBV10-3 and TRBJ1-1; D uncertain. This CDR3 has 13 amino acids. Per germline, CDR1 ENHRY and CDR2 SYGVKD. V was pared by 7 bases and J by 0 bases, with 9 bases between. The CDR3 nucleotides are TGTGCCATCAACACAGACGTGAACACTGAAGCTTTCTTT. Translation gives CAINTDVNTEAFF.

The table lists this clonotype with a few counts. This chain connects TRBV29-1 to TRBJ2-7; tentative D call: TRBD1 (6 bases). This CDR3 region has 13 residues. V lost 4 bases and J 6 bases, leaving 16 bases between the germline ends. Germline loops: CDR1 SQVTM, CDR2 ANQGSEA. CDR3 loop: CSVGITGTGEQYF. CDR3 DNA sequence: TGCAGCGTTGGGATCACAGGGACCGGCGAGCAGTACTTC.

The genes are TRBV12-3 or TRBV12-4 and TRBJ2-5; no definite D call. This CDR3 spans 13 amino acids. Trimming cost V 7 bases and J 2 bases, with 11 bases left between them. CDR3 amino acids: CASTRRIQETQYF. In DNA, the CDR3 is TGTGCCAGCACACGGCGGATACAAGAGACCCAGTACTTC.

The rearrangement links TRBV6-1 to TRBJ2-5; D possibly corresponds to TRBD2 (5 bases). This CDR3 has 14 residues. Trimming shortened V by 6 bases and J by 4 bases, and 15 bases separated the two germline ends. The germline gives CDR1 MNHNS, CDR2 SASEGT. The CDR3 coding sequence is TGTGCCAGCAGCCCGGGGTCCCCACCAGAGACCCAGTACTTC. It yields the protein CASSPGSPPETQYF.